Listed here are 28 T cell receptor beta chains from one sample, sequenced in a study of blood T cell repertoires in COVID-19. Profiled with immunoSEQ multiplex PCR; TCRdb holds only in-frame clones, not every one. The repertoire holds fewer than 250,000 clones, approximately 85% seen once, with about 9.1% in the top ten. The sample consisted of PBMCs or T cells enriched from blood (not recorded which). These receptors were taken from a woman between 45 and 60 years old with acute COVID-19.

CDR3 amino acids: CASSPDRAQGAFF. The CDR3 nucleotides read TGTGCCAGCTCTCCTGACAGGGCGCAAGGAGCTTTCTTT. The chain couples TRBV18 to TRBJ1-1; TRBD1 matches at 7 bases. V lost 6 bases, J lost 10 bases, and 11 bases stayed unmatched. Germline-derived CDR1 and CDR2 are KGHSH and LQKENI. This CDR3 has 13 amino acids.

For the CDR3, the DNA is TGTGCCAGCAGTGGAAACAGAGGGGGCTACACCTTC. Residues: CASSGNRGGYTF. The rearrangement uses TRBV27 and TRBJ1-2, with unresolved D. Trimming removed 5 bases from V and 8 bases from J, with 12 bases in between. The germline V gene encodes CDR1 MNHEY and CDR2 SMNVEV (reference sequence). This CDR3 has 12 amino acids.

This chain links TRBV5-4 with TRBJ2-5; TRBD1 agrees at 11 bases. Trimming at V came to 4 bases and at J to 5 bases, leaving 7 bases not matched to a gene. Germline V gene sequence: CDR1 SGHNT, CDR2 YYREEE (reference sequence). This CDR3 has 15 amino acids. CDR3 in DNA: TGTGCCAGCAGCATTGGACAGGGGGCTCTGGAGACCCAGTACTTC. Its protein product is CASSIGQGALETQYF.

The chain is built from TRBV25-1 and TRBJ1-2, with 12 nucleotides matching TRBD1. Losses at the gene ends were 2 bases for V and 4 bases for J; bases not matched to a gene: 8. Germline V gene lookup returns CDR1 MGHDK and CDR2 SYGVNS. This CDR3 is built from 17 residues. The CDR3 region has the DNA TGTGCCAGCAGTGAAGACGGGACAGGGGGCCTGGGCTATGGCTACACCTTC. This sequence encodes CASSEDGTGGLGYGYTF.

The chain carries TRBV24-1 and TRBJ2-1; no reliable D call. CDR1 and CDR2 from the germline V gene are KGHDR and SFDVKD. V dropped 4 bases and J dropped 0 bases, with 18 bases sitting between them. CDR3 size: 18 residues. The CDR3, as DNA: TGTGCCACCAGTGACCCGAATCACGACAAGAGCTCCTACAATGAGCAGTTCTTC. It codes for CATSDPNHDKSSYNEQFF.

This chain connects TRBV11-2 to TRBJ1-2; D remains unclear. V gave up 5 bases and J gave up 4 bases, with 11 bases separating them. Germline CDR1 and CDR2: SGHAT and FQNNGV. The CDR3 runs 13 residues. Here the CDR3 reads CASSRPSLYGYTF. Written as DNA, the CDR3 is TGTGCCAGCAGCCGTCCCTCTCTCTATGGCTACACCTTC. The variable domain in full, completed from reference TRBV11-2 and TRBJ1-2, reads EAGVAQSPRYKIIEKRQSVAFWCNPISGHATLYWYQQILGQGPKLLIQFQNNGVVDDSQLPKDRFSAERLKGVDSTLKIQPAKLEDSAVYLCASSRPSLYGYTFGSGTRLTVV.

The chain's CDR3 is CASSIEGTSGVLSETQYF. For the CDR3, the DNA is TGTGCCAGCAGCATCGAAGGGACTAGCGGGGTTTTGTCCGAGACCCAGTACTTC. The chain links TRBV7-3 to TRBJ2-5; 13 bases are shared with TRBD2. The germline V gene encodes CDR1 SGHTA and CDR2 FQGTGA. V lost 5 bases to trimming and J lost 5 bases; unmatched junction nucleotides: 14. The CDR3 length is 18 residues.

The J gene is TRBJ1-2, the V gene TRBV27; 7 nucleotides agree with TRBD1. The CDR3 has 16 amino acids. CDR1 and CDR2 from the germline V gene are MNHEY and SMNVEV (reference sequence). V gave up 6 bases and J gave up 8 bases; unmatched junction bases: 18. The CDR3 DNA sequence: TGTGCCAGCAGACCAGATGGGGACAGCAGCATTTTAGGCTACACCTTC. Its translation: CASRPDGDSSILGYTF.

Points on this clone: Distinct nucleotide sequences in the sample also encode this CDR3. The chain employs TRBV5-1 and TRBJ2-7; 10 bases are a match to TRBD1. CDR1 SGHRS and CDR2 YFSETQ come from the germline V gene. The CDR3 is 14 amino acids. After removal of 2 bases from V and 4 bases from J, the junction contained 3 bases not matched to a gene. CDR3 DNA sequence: TGCGCCAGCAGCTTAGGGGGACAGGGGTACGAGCAGTACTTC. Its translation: CASSLGGQGYEQYF.

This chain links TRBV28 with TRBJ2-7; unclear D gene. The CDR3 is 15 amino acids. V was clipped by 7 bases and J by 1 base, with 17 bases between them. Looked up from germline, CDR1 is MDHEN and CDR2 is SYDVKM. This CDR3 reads CASIPGRLTSYEQYF. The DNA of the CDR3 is TGTGCCAGCATTCCAGGCCGCCTCACATCCTACGAGCAGTACTTC.

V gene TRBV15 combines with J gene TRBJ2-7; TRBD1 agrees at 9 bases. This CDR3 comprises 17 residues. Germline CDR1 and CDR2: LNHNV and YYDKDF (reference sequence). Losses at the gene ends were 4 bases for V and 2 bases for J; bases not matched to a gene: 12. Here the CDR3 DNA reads TGTGCCACCAGCAAGCCACAGGGGGCGCAGAGTACCTACGAGCAGTACTTC. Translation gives CATSKPQGAQSTYEQYF.

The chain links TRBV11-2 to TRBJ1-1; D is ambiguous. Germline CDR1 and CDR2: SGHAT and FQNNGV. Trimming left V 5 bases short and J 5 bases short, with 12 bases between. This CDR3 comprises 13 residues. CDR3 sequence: CASSPTTTTEAFF. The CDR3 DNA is TGTGCCAGCAGCCCAACGACGACAACTGAAGCTTTCTTT.

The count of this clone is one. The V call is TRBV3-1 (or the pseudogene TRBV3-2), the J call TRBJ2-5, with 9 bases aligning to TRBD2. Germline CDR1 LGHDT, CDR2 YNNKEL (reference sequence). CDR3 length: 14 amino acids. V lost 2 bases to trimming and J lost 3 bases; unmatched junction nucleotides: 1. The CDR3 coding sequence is TGTGCCAGCAGCCAATGGACTAGCGAAGAGACCCAGTACTTC. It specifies CASSQWTSEETQYF.

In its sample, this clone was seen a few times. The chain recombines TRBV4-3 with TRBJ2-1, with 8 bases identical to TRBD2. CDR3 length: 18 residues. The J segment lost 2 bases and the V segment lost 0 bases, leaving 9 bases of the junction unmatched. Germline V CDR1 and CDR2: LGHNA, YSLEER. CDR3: CASSQDRMALAAYNEQFF. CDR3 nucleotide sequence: TGCGCCAGCAGCCAAGACCGAATGGCACTAGCGGCCTACAATGAGCAGTTCTTC.

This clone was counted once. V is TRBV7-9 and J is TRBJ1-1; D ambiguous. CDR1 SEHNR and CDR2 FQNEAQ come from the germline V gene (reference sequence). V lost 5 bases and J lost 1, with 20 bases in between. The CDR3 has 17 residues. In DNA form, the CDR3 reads TGTGCCAGCAGCCCCTCGTCGGAGGGAGGGTCGAACACTGAAGCTTTCTTT. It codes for CASSPSSEGGSNTEAFF.

The CDR3 loop is CASSQGPDEQYF. For the CDR3, the DNA is TGTGCCAGCAGCCAGGGCCCGGACGAGCAGTACTTC. The chain employs TRBV3-1 (or the pseudogene TRBV3-2) and TRBJ2-7, with D hard to call. The V end lost 3 bases, the J end lost 5 bases, and 8 bases lay between the germline ends. The CDR3 consists of 12 residues. The germline V gene has CDR1 LGHDT and CDR2 YNNKEL (reference sequence).

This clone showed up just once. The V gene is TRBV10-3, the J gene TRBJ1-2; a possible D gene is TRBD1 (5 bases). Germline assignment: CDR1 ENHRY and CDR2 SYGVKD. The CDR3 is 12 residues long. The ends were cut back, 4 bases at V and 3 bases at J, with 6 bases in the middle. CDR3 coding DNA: TGTGCCATCAGTGGGGGGGACTATGGCTACACCTTC. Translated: CAISGGDYGYTF.

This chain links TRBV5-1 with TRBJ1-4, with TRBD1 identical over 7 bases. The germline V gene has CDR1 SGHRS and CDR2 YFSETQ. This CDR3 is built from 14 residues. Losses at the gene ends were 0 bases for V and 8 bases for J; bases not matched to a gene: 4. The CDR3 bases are TGCGCCAGCAGCTTGGCAGGGGGTGAAGAAAAACTGTTTTTT. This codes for CASSLAGGEEKLFF.

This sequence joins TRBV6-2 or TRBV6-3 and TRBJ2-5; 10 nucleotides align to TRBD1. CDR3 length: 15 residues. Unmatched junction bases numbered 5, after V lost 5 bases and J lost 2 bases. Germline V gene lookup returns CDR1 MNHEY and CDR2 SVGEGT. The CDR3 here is CASSDGQGGQETQYF. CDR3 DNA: TGTGCCAGCAGTGACGGACAGGGGGGACAAGAGACCCAGTACTTC.

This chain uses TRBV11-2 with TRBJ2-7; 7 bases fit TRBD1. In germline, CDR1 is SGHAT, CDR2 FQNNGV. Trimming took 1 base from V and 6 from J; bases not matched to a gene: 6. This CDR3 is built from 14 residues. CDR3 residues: CASSLVGGEAEQYF. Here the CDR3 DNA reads TGTGCCAGCAGCTTAGTAGGGGGCGAAGCCGAGCAGTACTTC.

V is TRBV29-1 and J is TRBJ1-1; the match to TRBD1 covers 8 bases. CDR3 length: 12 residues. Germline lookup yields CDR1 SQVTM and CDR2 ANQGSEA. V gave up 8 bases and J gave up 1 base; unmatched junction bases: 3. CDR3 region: CSTGTGNTEAFF. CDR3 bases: TGCAGCACCGGGACAGGGAACACTGAAGCTTTCTTT.

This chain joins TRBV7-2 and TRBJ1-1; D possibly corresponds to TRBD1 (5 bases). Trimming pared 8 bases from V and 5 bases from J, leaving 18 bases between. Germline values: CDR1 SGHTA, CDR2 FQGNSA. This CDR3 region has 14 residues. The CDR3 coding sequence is TGTGCCAGCGGTGTGTGGGGCACTTTGACTGAAGCTTTCTTT. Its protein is CASGVWGTLTEAFF.

CDR3 nucleotides: TGTGCCATCATGGAGGGAGGGATCGCCTACGAGCAGTACTTC. As protein: CAIMEGGIAYEQYF. The V gene is TRBV10-3, the J gene TRBJ2-7, with 7 bases identical to TRBD2. CDR1 and CDR2 from the germline V gene are ENHRY and SYGVKD. Trimming took 7 bases from V and 2 from J; bases not matched to a gene: 8. This CDR3 has 14 amino acids.

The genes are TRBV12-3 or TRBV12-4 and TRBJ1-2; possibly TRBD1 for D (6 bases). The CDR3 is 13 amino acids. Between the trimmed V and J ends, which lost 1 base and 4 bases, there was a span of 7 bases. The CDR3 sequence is CASSLVTGYGYTF. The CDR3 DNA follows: TGTGCCAGCAGTTTAGTGACAGGCTATGGCTACACCTTC.

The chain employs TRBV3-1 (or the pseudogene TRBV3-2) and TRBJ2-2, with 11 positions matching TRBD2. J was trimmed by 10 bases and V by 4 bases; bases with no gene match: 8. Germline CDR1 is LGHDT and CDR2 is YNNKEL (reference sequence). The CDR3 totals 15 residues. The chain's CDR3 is CASSPRLAGMKELFF. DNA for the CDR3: TGTGCCAGCAGCCCGCGACTAGCGGGGATGAAGGAGCTGTTTTTT.

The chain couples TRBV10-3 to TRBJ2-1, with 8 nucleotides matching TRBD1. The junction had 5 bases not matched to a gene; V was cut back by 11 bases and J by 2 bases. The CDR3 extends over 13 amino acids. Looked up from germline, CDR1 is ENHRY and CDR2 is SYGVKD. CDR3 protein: CAAGQATYNEQFF. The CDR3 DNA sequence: TGTGCCGCGGGACAGGCAACCTACAATGAGCAGTTCTTC.

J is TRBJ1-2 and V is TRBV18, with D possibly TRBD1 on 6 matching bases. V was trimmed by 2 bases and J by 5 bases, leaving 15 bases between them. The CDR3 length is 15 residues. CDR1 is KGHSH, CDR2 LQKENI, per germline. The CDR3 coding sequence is TGTGCCAGCTCACCAGGGGGGGCTCCGTTTTATGGCTACACCTTC. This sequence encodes CASSPGGAPFYGYTF.

CDR3 sequence reads: CSVEDWAYGYTF. CDR3 coding DNA: TGCAGCGTTGAAGATTGGGCCTATGGCTACACCTTC. The chain has TRBV29-1 and TRBJ1-2; unclear D gene. Trimming left V 0 bases short and J 4 bases short, with 6 bases between. This CDR3 comprises 12 residues. Germline CDR1 reads SQVTM; CDR2 reads ANQGSEA.